The 20 T cell receptor beta chains listed next were all sequenced from one sample in a study of identical twins. TCRdb used MiXCR to reprocess the 5' RACE reads, holding one entry per CDR3 protein. The sample has roughly 1.6 million distinct CDR3 sequences; 32% are singletons. Sequenced sample: cord blood. The receptors here all came from a newborn girl in good health.

Only a few counts were recorded for this clonotype. V is TRBV29-1 and J is TRBJ2-5, with D possibly being TRBD1 (6 bases). There are 13 residues in the CDR3. Germline V gene lookup returns CDR1 SQVTM and CDR2 ANQGSEA. V lost 2 bases and J lost 5, with 12 bases in between. Here the CDR3 reads CSVEHRVVETQYF. CDR3 nucleotide sequence: TGCAGCGTTGAACACAGGGTGGTGGAGACCCAGTACTTC.

The chain combines TRBV2 with TRBJ2-3, with 12 bases lining up with TRBD2. In germline, CDR1 is SNHLY, CDR2 FYNNEI. V lost 4 bases, J lost 2 bases, and 7 bases stayed unmatched. The CDR3 totals 17 residues. The CDR3 spells CASSGLAGGPDTDTQYF. CDR3 coding DNA: TGTGCCAGCAGTGGGCTAGCGGGGGGGCCGGACACAGATACGCAGTATTTT.

The chain combines TRBV24-1 with TRBJ2-5, with 7 nucleotides matching TRBD1. The germline CDR1 and CDR2 sequences are KGHDR and SFDVKD. V shed 10 bases, J shed 11 bases, and the junction held 12 bases outside the gene matches. The CDR3 loop spans 12 amino acids. The CDR3 protein is CATRGPWNEQYF. CDR3 bases: TGTGCCACGAGGGGGCCTTGGAATGAGCAGTACTTC.

The genes are TRBV28 and TRBJ1-1, with 9 bases fitting TRBD1. Germline values: CDR1 MDHEN, CDR2 SYDVKM. Unmatched junction bases numbered 8, after V lost 2 bases and J lost 7 bases. This CDR3 region has 15 residues. The CDR3 region is CASSLVGQGPYEAFF. For the CDR3, the DNA is TGTGCCAGCAGTTTAGTGGGACAGGGACCTTATGAAGCTTTCTTT.

The rearrangement links TRBV5-1 to TRBJ2-1, with 7 bases matching TRBD2. The V gene end was trimmed by 3 bases and the J gene end by 4 bases; junction bases not matched to a gene: 16. The CDR3 is 18 residues long. Germline CDR1 reads SGHRS; CDR2 reads YFSETQ. The CDR3 region has the DNA TGCGCCAGCAGCTCCCCTTTTCCTAGCGGAGGAATATACAATGAGCAGTTCTTC. As protein: CASSSPFPSGGIYNEQFF.

This chain links TRBV12-3 or TRBV12-4 with TRBJ2-2, with TRBD2 matching over 16 bases. V gave up 6 bases and J gave up 4 bases; unmatched junction bases: 8. CDR3 size: 18 residues. Written as DNA, the CDR3 is TGTGCCAGCAGCATACCGGGACTAGCGGGAGGGTCCACCGGGGAGCTGTTTTTT. Translation: CASSIPGLAGGSTGELFF.

This clonotype has a handful of counts. The rearrangement joins TRBV20-1 to TRBJ1-2; no reliable D call. The CDR3 length is 11 residues. Trimming removed 4 bases at V and 4 bases at J, with 7 bases between. CDR1 is DFQATT and CDR2 is SNEGSKA in the germline V gene (reference sequence). The CDR3 region is CSAIAVYGYTF. For the CDR3, the DNA is TGCAGTGCTATTGCGGTCTATGGCTACACCTTC.

There are many counts of this clonotype. The J gene is TRBJ1-4, the V gene TRBV6-5; D is uncertain. Germline CDR1 MNHEY, CDR2 SVGAGI. The CDR3 has 14 residues. V was trimmed by 5 bases and J by 0 bases, leaving 7 bases between them. CDR3 bases: TGTGCCAGCAGTCCCGGTTCAACTAATGAAAAACTGTTTTTT. This gives the protein CASSPGSTNEKLFF.

Only a few counts were recorded for this clonotype. V is TRBV5-1 and J is TRBJ1-1; D is uncertain. V was trimmed by 3 bases and J by 6 bases, leaving 12 bases between them. Germline V gene sequence: CDR1 SGHRS, CDR2 YFSETQ. This CDR3 contains 13 residues. The CDR3 protein is CASSSTLAAEAFF. The CDR3, as DNA: TGCGCCAGCAGCTCCACCCTAGCCGCTGAAGCTTTCTTT.

This chain uses TRBV7-2 with TRBJ2-5; TRBD2 matches 9 bases. Unmatched junction bases numbered 12, after V lost 5 bases and J lost 2 bases. Germline V gene sequence: CDR1 SGHTA, CDR2 FQGNSA. There are 17 residues in the CDR3. The chain's CDR3 is CASSPCIAGVGQETQYF. The DNA of the CDR3 is TGTGCCAGCAGCCCGTGTATAGCGGGAGTGGGGCAAGAGACCCAGTACTTC.

V is TRBV24-1 and J is TRBJ2-5, with D perhaps matching TRBD1 (6 bases). Germline assignment: CDR1 KGHDR and CDR2 SFDVKD. The V end was cut by 1 base, the J end by 5 bases, with 16 bases between. The CDR3 consists of 16 residues. For the CDR3, the DNA is TGTGCCACCAGTGATTTCCCAGGGGATCACGGGGAGACCCAGTACTTC. This encodes CATSDFPGDHGETQYF.

A few counts support this clonotype. V usage is TRBV25-1 and J usage is TRBJ2-7; D is ambiguous. V dropped 10 bases and J dropped 7 bases, with 17 bases sitting between them. CDR1 is MGHDK, CDR2 SYGVNS, per germline. The CDR3 sequence is 12 residues long. The CDR3 DNA reads TGTGCCACCCTCCGCACCCCGACAGAGCAGTACTTC. As protein: CATLRTPTEQYF.

This chain connects TRBV30 to TRBJ2-5; D unresolved. The end of the DNA fits TRBJ2-7 better, so the J call may be wrong. Germline V CDR1 and CDR2: GTSNPN, SVGIG (reference sequence). This CDR3 is built from 8 residues. The CDR3 nucleotides read TGTGCCTGGGGCGAGCAGTACTTC. Amino acid sequence: CAWGEQYF.

The J gene is TRBJ1-2, the V gene TRBV6-2 or TRBV6-3; unclear D gene. The CDR3 has 18 amino acids. The V gene lost 0 bases and the J gene lost 1 base, with 18 bases spanning the gap. CDR1 MNHEY and CDR2 SVGEGT come from the germline V gene. The CDR3 loop is CASSYSSRIRTFNYGYTF. The DNA for the CDR3 is TGTGCCAGCAGTTACTCGAGCCGGATCAGGACTTTTAACTATGGCTACACCTTC.

This clonotype was counted between two and nine times. The rearrangement links TRBV14 to TRBJ2-1; D unresolved. The V end was cut by 9 bases, the J end by 0 bases, with 12 bases between. This CDR3 comprises 14 residues. The germline V gene has CDR1 SGHDN and CDR2 FVKESK. For the CDR3, the DNA is TGTGCCAGGACCTCAAGCCACTCCTACAATGAGCAGTTCTTC. Translation: CARTSSHSYNEQFF. The full variable domain, rest sourced from reference TRBV14 and TRBJ2-1, is EAGVTQFPSHSVIEKGQTVTLRCDPISGHDNLYWYRRVMGKEIKFLLHFVKESKQDESGMPNNRFLAERTGGTYSTLKVQPAELEDSGVYFCARTSSHSYNEQFFGPGTRLTVL.

This clonotype was observed a handful of times. The CDR3 bases are TGTGCCATCAGTGTCCCCAAGGGGACAGGGTATTACGAGCAGTACTTC. Translating gives CAISVPKGTGYYEQYF. This chain joins TRBV10-3 and TRBJ2-7; 9 bases match TRBD1. Germline V gene sequence: CDR1 ENHRY, CDR2 SYGVKD. The CDR3 runs to 16 residues. J lost 4 bases, V lost 4 bases, and 11 bases had no gene match.

The CDR3 here is CASSSTTSGVYNEQFF. The CDR3 DNA reads as TGTGCCAGCAGCTCCACGACTAGCGGGGTTTACAATGAGCAGTTCTTC. The chain carries TRBV7-2 and TRBJ2-1; TRBD2 matches 11 bases. CDR1 is SGHTA, CDR2 FQGNSA, per germline. Trimming removed 4 bases from V and 4 bases from J; junction bases left unmatched: 6. The CDR3 runs 16 residues. Full variable domain (outside the CDR3, taken from reference TRBV7-2 and TRBJ2-1): GAGVSQSPSNKVTEKGKDVELRCDPISGHTALYWYRQSLGQGLEFLIYFQGNSAPDKSGLPSDRFSAERTGGSVSTLTIQRTQQEDSAVYLCASSSTTSGVYNEQFFGPGTRLTVL.

This clonotype has only a few counts. DNA of the CDR3: TGCAGCGTTGAAGACCGGCAGGCCACCACTGAAGCTTTCTTT. Its translation is CSVEDRQATTEAFF. V and J are TRBV29-1 and TRBJ1-1; the D is unclear. With 0 bases removed from V and 4 bases from J, the gap between germline ends came to 12 bases. Germline assignment: CDR1 SQVTM and CDR2 ANQGSEA. The CDR3 has 14 residues. Filled out from reference TRBV29-1 and TRBJ1-1, the complete variable domain reads SAVISQKPSRDICQRGTSLTIQCQVDSQVTMMFWYRQQPGQSLTLIATANQGSEATYESGFVIDKFPISRPNLTFSTLTVSNMSPEDSSIYLCSVEDRQATTEAFFGQGTRLTVV.

The genes are TRBV20-1 and TRBJ2-5; D may correspond to TRBD1 or TRBD2 (6 bases each). CDR3 length: 14 residues. V lost 2 bases to trimming and J lost 4 bases, with 14 bases between them. Germline-derived CDR1 and CDR2 are DFQATT and SNEGSKA (reference sequence). The CDR3 region has the DNA TGCAGTGCTAGACTACAGGGAGGCGCAGAGACCCAGTACTTC. The encoded protein is CSARLQGGAETQYF.

A few counts support this clonotype. The chain is built from TRBV11-2 and TRBJ2-2, with TRBD2 matching 7 bases. This CDR3 is built from 16 residues. V trimming: 5 bases; J trimming: 0 bases; junction bases outside the gene matches: 6. Germline CDR1 SGHAT, CDR2 FQNNGV. The CDR3 here is CASSPLGGSNTGELFF. The CDR3 DNA follows: TGTGCCAGCAGCCCGCTGGGAGGGTCGAACACCGGGGAGCTGTTTTTT.